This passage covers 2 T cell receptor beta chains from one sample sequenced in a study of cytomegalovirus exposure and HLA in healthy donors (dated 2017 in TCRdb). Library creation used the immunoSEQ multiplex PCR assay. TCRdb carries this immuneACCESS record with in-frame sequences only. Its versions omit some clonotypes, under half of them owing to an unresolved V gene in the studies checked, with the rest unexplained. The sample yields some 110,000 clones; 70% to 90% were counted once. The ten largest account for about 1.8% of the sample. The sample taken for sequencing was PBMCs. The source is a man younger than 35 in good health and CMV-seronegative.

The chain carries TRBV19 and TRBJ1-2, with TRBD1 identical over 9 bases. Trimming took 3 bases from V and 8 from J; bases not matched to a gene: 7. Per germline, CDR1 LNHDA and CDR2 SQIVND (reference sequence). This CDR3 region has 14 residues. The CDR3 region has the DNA TGTGCCAGTAGTATGGGACAGGGCGGGGAAGGCTACACCTTC. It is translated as CASSMGQGGEGYTF.

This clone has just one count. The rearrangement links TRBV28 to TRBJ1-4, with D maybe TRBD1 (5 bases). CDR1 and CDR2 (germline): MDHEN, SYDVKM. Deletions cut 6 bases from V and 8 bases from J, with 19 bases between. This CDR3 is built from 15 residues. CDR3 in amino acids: CASRSEDRFGEKLFF. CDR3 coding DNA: TGTGCCAGCAGATCCGAAGACAGATTCGGCGAAAAACTGTTTTTT.